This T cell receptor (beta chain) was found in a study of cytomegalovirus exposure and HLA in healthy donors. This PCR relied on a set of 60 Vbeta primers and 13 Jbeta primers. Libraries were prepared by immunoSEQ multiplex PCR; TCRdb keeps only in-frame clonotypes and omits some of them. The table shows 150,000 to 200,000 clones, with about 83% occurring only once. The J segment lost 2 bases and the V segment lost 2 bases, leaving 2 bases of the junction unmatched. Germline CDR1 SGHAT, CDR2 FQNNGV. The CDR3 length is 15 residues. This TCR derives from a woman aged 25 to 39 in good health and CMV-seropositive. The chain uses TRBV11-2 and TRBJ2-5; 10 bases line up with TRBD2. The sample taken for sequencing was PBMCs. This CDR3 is CASSLQRGGQETQYF. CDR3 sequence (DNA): TGTGCCAGCAGCTTACAGCGGGGGGGACAAGAGACCCAGTACTTC.